A single T cell receptor beta chain is shown here with its context. Here immunoSEQ multiplex PCR was the method, and the copy in TCRdb shows in-frame clones only, minus some. The table records about 76,000 clones, just over 90% of them present only once. The source of the sample is a study of T cell changes during pregnancy in multiple sclerosis. This CDR3 contains 11 residues. The germline CDR1 and CDR2 sequences are SQVTM and ANQGSEA. With V trimmed by 3 bases and J by 12 bases, 5 bases remained unmatched. Sample: peripheral blood, taken in the second trimester of pregnancy. This chain links TRBV29-1 with TRBJ2-1; 7 nucleotides agree with TRBD2. The sequence was obtained from a female donor with multiple sclerosis, enrolled in a pregnancy study. The CDR3 reads CSVDGGTLQFF. In DNA form, the CDR3 reads TGCAGCGTTGACGGGGGGACCTTGCAGTTCTTC.